This entry lists 20 T cell receptor beta chains sequenced from one sample in a study of T cell repertoires in cytomegalovirus infection (dated by TCRdb to about 2019). Interpreted using the paper, the treatment or condition label stands for: in vitro stimulation with specific CMV peptide epitopes to enrich CMV-specific T cells. Sequencing took place on an Illumina HiSeq 1500. The public reads were run again by TCRdb, first through fastp at Q25 and then through MiXCR, and only productive beta chains were kept. Entries are consolidated by CDR3 protein sequence, retaining the most common genes and DNA. The sample records roughly 990,000 distinct CDR3 sequences, around 29% of which are singletons. The ten largest clonotypes hold over 13% of the sample. Their recognized antigens are unknown. The source material was cultured CD8+ T cells from PBMCs, sampled from culture after CMV antigen stimulation. The receptor source for this set is a human donor in good health (CMV status not recorded). Some clones in this sample may be carry-over from other donors' samples.

For the CDR3, the DNA is TGTGCCAGCAGTTCGCTGACAGGGCCAAACATTCAGTACTTC. Its translation is CASSSLTGPNIQYF. This chain uses TRBV6-2 or TRBV6-3 with TRBJ2-4, with TRBD1 matching over 7 bases. J lost 6 bases, V lost 4 bases, and 6 bases had no gene match. Germline assignment: CDR1 MNHEY and CDR2 SVGEGT. There are 14 residues in the CDR3.

This clonotype was detected only a few times. The rearrangement uses TRBV6-2 or TRBV6-3 and TRBJ2-5; 7 positions agree with TRBD1. Looked up from germline, CDR1 is MNHEY and CDR2 is SVGEGT. J was trimmed by 0 bases and V by 2 bases; bases with no gene match: 6. CDR3 length equals 16 residues. CDR3 residues: CASSYTGTAYQETQYF. The DNA for the CDR3 is TGTGCCAGCAGTTACACCGGGACAGCTTACCAAGAGACCCAGTACTTC.

The chain carries TRBV20-1 and TRBJ1-1; D is unclear. Germline assignment: CDR1 DFQATT and CDR2 SNEGSKA (reference sequence). CDR3 length: 14 amino acids. V lost 5 bases, J lost 1 base, and 14 bases lay in between. CDR3: CSASTILTNTEAFF. CDR3 bases: TGCAGTGCTTCGACAATTTTAACGAACACTGAAGCTTTCTTT.

The V call is TRBV12-3 or TRBV12-4, the J call TRBJ2-2; 10 nucleotides match TRBD2. The CDR3 has 17 residues. V was pared by 6 bases and J by 4 bases, with 11 bases of the junction left unmatched. CDR3 loop: CASRPTSGPSGTGELFF. In DNA form, the CDR3 reads TGTGCCAGCAGACCGACTAGCGGGCCGTCGGGCACCGGGGAGCTGTTTTTT.

The rearrangement joins TRBV7-9 to TRBJ1-1; 9 bases line up with TRBD1. This CDR3 contains 16 residues. Germline trimming cut 4 bases from V and 0 bases from J; bases unmatched to any gene: 6. Per germline, CDR1 SEHNR and CDR2 FQNEAQ (reference sequence). CDR3 bases: TGTGCCAGCAGCTCCCCGGGACAGGGTATGAACACTGAAGCTTTCTTT. The encoded protein is CASSSPGQGMNTEAFF.

The rearrangement joins TRBV6-6 to TRBJ2-6; D gene uncertain. CDR3 length: 19 residues. V lost 2 bases and J 0 bases, leaving 17 bases between the germline ends. From germline, CDR1 is MNHNY and CDR2 SVGAGI (reference sequence). The DNA of the CDR3 is TGTGCCAGCAGTTACCCGGGCCAAGAATCAATCTCTGGGGCCAACGTCCTGACTTTC. Its translation is CASSYPGQESISGANVLTF.

J is TRBJ2-3 and V is TRBV20-1; D perhaps matches TRBD2 (6 bases). The CDR3 has 13 amino acids. Germline CDR1 is DFQATT and CDR2 is SNEGSKA (reference sequence). The V end lost 7 bases, the J end lost 0 bases, and 11 bases lay between the germline ends. DNA for the CDR3: TGCAGTGTCCCGGGACTTAGCACAGATACGCAGTATTTT. This gives the protein CSVPGLSTDTQYF.

As to this clonotype: Just one base apart from a much larger clone, this may be a read error. V is TRBV7-6 and J is TRBJ1-6; D possibly corresponds to TRBD1 (5 bases). The V and J ends lost 5 bases and 9 bases respectively, with 17 bases between them. The length of the CDR3 is 15 residues. Germline V gene sequence: CDR1 SGHVS, CDR2 FNYEAQ. The CDR3 loop is CASSEYWDEGSPLHF. The CDR3 bases are TGTGCCAGCAGCGAATACTGGGACGAGGGTTCACCCCTCCACTTT.

The chain combines TRBV27 with TRBJ2-7; maybe TRBD1 (6 bases). CDR1 is MNHEY, CDR2 SMNVEV, per germline (reference sequence). Trimming removed 3 bases from V and 5 bases from J, with 14 bases in between. CDR3 length equals 14 residues. The chain's CDR3 is CASSLTGRWDEQYF. CDR3 bases: TGTGCCAGCAGTTTGACAGGCCGTTGGGACGAGCAGTACTTC.

This clonotype has a single count. This chain links TRBV2 with TRBJ2-1; D might be TRBD1 (6 bases). V lost 2 bases to trimming and J lost 0 bases, with 11 bases between them. The CDR3 extends over 16 amino acids. Germline assignment: CDR1 SNHLY and CDR2 FYNNEI. DNA for the CDR3: TGTGCCAGCAGTGAATCCAGGGGAAGCTCCTACAATGAGCAGTTCTTC. Amino acid sequence: CASSESRGSSYNEQFF.

This clonotype appeared a few times. J is TRBJ2-2 and V is TRBV9, with D possibly matching TRBD1 (5 bases). CDR1 and CDR2 from the germline V gene are SGDLS and YYNGEE. V lost 5 bases and J lost 1, with 6 bases in between. The CDR3 spans 13 residues. The CDR3 region has the DNA TGTGCCAGCAGAACAGGGAACACCGGGGAGCTGTTTTTT. Protein: CASRTGNTGELFF.

This clonotype appeared a few times. The rearrangement joins TRBV20-1 to TRBJ2-7; D possibly corresponds to TRBD1 (5 bases). The CDR3 covers 15 residues. Germline CDR1 and CDR2: DFQATT and SNEGSKA (reference sequence). V lost 5 bases, J lost 1 base, and 18 bases lay in between. In nucleotides, the CDR3 is TGCAGTGCTTGGCTCGACAGAGACATATCCTACGAGCAGTACTTC. Its protein is CSAWLDRDISYEQYF.

The V and J genes are TRBV10-3 and TRBJ2-5; 9 nucleotides match TRBD1. This CDR3 has 14 amino acids. The ends lost 11 bases at V and 2 bases at J; junction bases unmatched: 9. Germline assignment: CDR1 ENHRY and CDR2 SYGVKD. This CDR3 reads CAVGGTGLQETQYF. DNA for the CDR3: TGTGCCGTAGGGGGGACAGGGTTACAAGAGACCCAGTACTTC.

The rearrangement joins TRBV5-1 to TRBJ1-1; a weak D match, TRBD1 (6 bases). The germline CDR1 and CDR2 sequences are SGHRS and YFSETQ. V lost 5 bases to trimming and J lost 0 bases, with 17 bases between them. CDR3 size: 16 residues. CDR3 residues: CASSSHQRGVNTEAFF. The CDR3, as DNA: TGCGCCAGCAGTTCACATCAGAGGGGGGTGAACACTGAAGCTTTCTTT. Supplemented by reference TRBV5-1 and TRBJ1-1, the full variable domain reads KAGVTQTPRYLIKTRGQQVTLSCSPISGHRSVSWYQQTPGQGLQFLFEYFSETQRNKGNFPGRFSGRQFSNSRSEMNVSTLELGDSALYLCASSSHQRGVNTEAFFGQGTRLTVV.

Remarks on this clonotype: A read error may produce the germline difference seen at one junction end. The chain carries TRBV4-1 and TRBJ2-1; tentative D call: TRBD2 (6 bases). In germline, CDR1 is MGHRA, CDR2 YSYEKL. This CDR3 is 15 amino acids long. The CDR3 is CASSQPGLHHNEQFF. Written as DNA, the CDR3 is TGTGCCAGCAGCCAGCCGGGACTGCATCACAATGAGCAGTTCTTC.

The V gene is TRBV5-1, the J gene TRBJ2-1, with 12 nucleotides matching TRBD2. CDR1 is SGHRS and CDR2 is YFSETQ in the germline V gene. V shed 4 bases and J 0 bases; nucleotides not matched to a gene: 2. This CDR3 is built from 16 residues. The CDR3 bases are TGCGCCAGCAGCAAGACTAGCGGGGGCTCCTACAATGAGCAGTTCTTC. It codes for CASSKTSGGSYNEQFF.

V and J are TRBV7-9 and TRBJ1-6, with 7 bases fitting TRBD1. Germline V gene lookup returns CDR1 SEHNR and CDR2 FQNEAQ (reference sequence). V was clipped by 6 bases and J by 7 bases; unmatched bases: 6. CDR3 length equals 14 residues. The CDR3 loop is CASRSDRVNSPLHF. CDR3 coding DNA: TGTGCCAGCAGATCCGACAGGGTGAATTCACCCCTCCACTTT.

The table lists this clonotype with a few counts. V is TRBV7-9 and J is TRBJ1-1, with a tentative D call TRBD1 (5 bases). This CDR3 comprises 15 residues. The germline CDR1 and CDR2 sequences are SEHNR and FQNEAQ (reference sequence). V lost 3 bases and J lost 2, with 13 bases in between. The DNA for the CDR3 is TGTGCCAGCAGCTTTGGGGGGGATGAAAACACTGAAGCTTTCTTT. It yields the protein CASSFGGDENTEAFF. Supplemented by reference TRBV7-9 and TRBJ1-1, the full variable domain reads DTGVSQNPRHKITKRGQNVTFRCDPISEHNRLYWYRQTLGQGPEFLTYFQNEAQLEKSRLLSDRFSAERPKGSFSTLEIQRTEQGDSAMYLCASSFGGDENTEAFFGQGTRLTVV.

There are a few counts of this clonotype. The CDR3 spells CASRRDKATNEKLFF. The DNA of the CDR3 is TGTGCCAGCAGGAGAGATAAAGCAACTAATGAAAAACTGTTTTTT. V and J are TRBV2 and TRBJ1-4; no clear D gene. The CDR3 has 15 residues. Germline loops: CDR1 SNHLY, CDR2 FYNNEI. Trimming removed 6 bases from V and 0 bases from J, with 11 bases in between.

In this sample, this clonotype turned up a few times. This chain joins TRBV6-2 or TRBV6-3 and TRBJ2-7; TRBD1 or TRBD2 may be the D gene (6 bases each). Trimming removed 2 bases at V and 6 bases at J, with 20 bases between. CDR1 and CDR2 from the germline V gene are MNHEY and SVGEGT. The CDR3 has 16 residues. CDR3 nucleotide sequence: TGTGCCAGCAGTTACGGGGGGCTAGCGAAGGTTGGCGAGCAGTACGTC. Translated, it gives CASSYGGLAKVGEQYV.